Listed below are T cell receptor beta chains from one sample, sequenced in a study of blood T cell repertoires in COVID-19. TCRdb's table, derived via immunoSEQ multiplex PCR, lists solely in-frame clones and lacks some. This sample has roughly 400,000 clones, with roughly 87% found just once. The sample taken for sequencing was PBMCs or T cells enriched from blood (not recorded which). The source is a man between 18 and 29 years old who had recovered from COVID-19. Both conserved end residues are part of each CDR3. The D gene is left open where the match is weak. Clone sizes are given selectively: once, few, many, or a class where the clone is expanded.

D gene,V gene,J gene,clone size,CDR3 DNA,CDR3 protein
TRBD2,TRBV24-1,TRBJ2-3,-,TGTGCCACCAGGACAACGGGAGGAGATACGCAGTATTTT,CATRTTGGDTQYF
-,TRBV28,TRBJ1-5,-,TGTGCCAGCAGTGGGCCCCTCAACGAGCCCCAGCATTTT,CASSGPLNEPQHF
-,TRBV6-2/TRBV6-3,TRBJ2-3,-,TGTGCCAGCAGCAAGAGCGGGAGCACAGATACGCAGTATTTT,CASSKSGSTDTQYF
TRBD1,TRBV5-1,TRBJ2-7,-,TGCGCCAGCAGCAACCGGGACAGGGATGCCTACGAGCAGTACTTC,CASSNRDRDAYEQYF
TRBD1,TRBV3-1/TRBV3-2,TRBJ1-2,-,TGTGCCAGCAGCCCGACCGACAGGGCAATCTATGGCTACACCTTC,CASSPTDRAIYGYTF
-,TRBV19,TRBJ1-4,-,TGTGCCAGTAGTCCGGTGGTAACTAATGAAAAACTGTTTTTT,CASSPVVTNEKLFF
-,TRBV19,TRBJ1-1,once,TGTGCCAGCAGTTGGGGGGGAAACACTGAAGCTTTCTTT,CASSWGGNTEAFF
TRBD1,TRBV7-9,TRBJ1-2,-,TGTGCCAGCAGCTTACAAGGACAGGGGGAAGGCTACACCTTC,CASSLQGQGEGYTF
TRBD2,TRBV19,TRBJ2-2,-,TGTGCCACTTCTATAGCGGGAGGGGCCACCGGGGAGCTGTTTTTT,CATSIAGGATGELFF
-,TRBV10-3,TRBJ2-1,-,TGTGCCATCAGTGAAGGGGGGGTGTGGGATGAGCAGTTCTTC,CAISEGGVWDEQFF
-,TRBV7-9,TRBJ1-1,-,TGTGCCAGCAGCTCGGGATACACTAGCGCTGAAGCTTTCTTT,CASSSGYTSAEAFF
TRBD1,TRBV30,TRBJ1-5,-,TGTGCCTGGGACAGGGGAATCGGCAATCAGCCCCAGCATTTT,CAWDRGIGNQPQHF
-,TRBV19,TRBJ2-1,-,TGTGCCAGTAGTAGGGGGGAGGAATTCCATGAGCAGTTCTTC,CASSRGEEFHEQFF
TRBD1,TRBV24-1,TRBJ2-1,-,TGTGCCACCAGTGATCCATCCGGGACAGGGTCTTACAATGAGCAGTTCTTC,CATSDPSGTGSYNEQFF
-,TRBV6-5,TRBJ1-1,-,TGTGCCAGCAGCAGGGAGAACACTGAAGCTTTCTTT,CASSRENTEAFF
-,TRBV6-5,TRBJ2-2,-,TGTGCCAGCACCGCCCTCCGAGTTGGGGAGCTGTTTTTT,CASTALRVGELFF
-,TRBV7-3,TRBJ2-5,-,TGTGCCAGCAACTTAAGGTCGGGGCGGGAAGGAGGAGAGACCCAGTACTTC,CASNLRSGREGGETQYF
TRBD2,TRBV29-1,TRBJ2-1,-,TGCAGCGGCCTGACTAGCGGGAGGAACTCCTACAATGAGCAGTTCTTC,CSGLTSGRNSYNEQFF
-,TRBV27,TRBJ2-2,-,TGTGCCAGCAGTGAAACCCTCATGGAGGGCGGGGAGCTGTTTTTT,CASSETLMEGGELFF
TRBD1,TRBV18,TRBJ2-7,-,TGTGCCAGCTCACCACAGTCAGACAGGGAGTACGAGCAGTACTTC,CASSPQSDREYEQYF
TRBD2,TRBV3-1/TRBV3-2,TRBJ2-3,-,TGTGCCAGCAGAGGTCCTAGCGGGAGTGGCACAGATACGCAGTATTTT,CASRGPSGSGTDTQYF
-,TRBV6-2/TRBV6-3,TRBJ1-1,-,TGTGCCAGCAGTTACGGGCAGGGGACGTTTGAAGCTTTCTTT,CASSYGQGTFEAFF
-,TRBV19,TRBJ1-5,few,TGTGCCAGTAGTATAGTTCCCGGACAGTTCAATCAGCCCCAGCATTTT,CASSIVPGQFNQPQHF
-,TRBV7-9,TRBJ2-2,-,TGTGCCAGCAGTCCCATCGCGCTCGACACCGGGGAGCTGTTTTTT,CASSPIALDTGELFF
TRBD1,TRBV19,TRBJ1-5,-,TGTGCCAGTAGTTTCCCCGGACAGGGGTTCGGGCCCCAGCATTTT,CASSFPGQGFGPQHF
-,TRBV19,TRBJ1-1,-,TGTGCCAGTAGCTCGGACACGAACACTGAAGCTTTCTTT,CASSSDTNTEAFF
TRBD2,TRBV3-1/TRBV3-2,TRBJ2-5,-,TGTGCCAGCAGCCACGGCGCTCTAGCGGGGGGCTCTCCCCCGGAGACCCAGTACTTC,CASSHGALAGGSPPETQYF
TRBD1,TRBV10-3,TRBJ2-7,-,TGTGCCATCAGCCAATCCGGGACAGGGGGCGAGCAGTACTTC,CAISQSGTGGEQYF
TRBD2,TRBV30,TRBJ2-7,-,TGTGCCTGGAGTGTACTGACTAGCGGGATACCCAACTTC,CAWSVLTSGIPNF
-,TRBV5-1,TRBJ1-1,-,TGCGCCAGCAGCTCCCCAGGGCCTGAAGCTTTCTTT,CASSSPGPEAFF
TRBD2,TRBV19,TRBJ2-1,once,TGTGCCAGTAGTCTCTCTAGCGGGAGGGTTAACAATGAGCAGTTCTTC,CASSLSSGRVNNEQFF
-,TRBV6-5,TRBJ1-5,-,TGTGCCAGCAGTTACCGGGGCAATCAGCCCCAGCATTTT,CASSYRGNQPQHF
-,TRBV7-2,TRBJ2-5,-,TGTGCCAGCAGTTCCGGGTCACCTCTGGCCCAGTACTTC,CASSSGSPLAQYF
-,TRBV4-1,TRBJ1-3,-,TGCGCCAGCAGCCAAGGGAACAGGGATGGAAACACCATATATTTT,CASSQGNRDGNTIYF
TRBD1,TRBV2,TRBJ1-6,-,TGTGCCAGCAGTGTAGTACCGGCGGGACAGGGTAGTTCACCCCTCCACTTT,CASSVVPAGQGSSPLHF